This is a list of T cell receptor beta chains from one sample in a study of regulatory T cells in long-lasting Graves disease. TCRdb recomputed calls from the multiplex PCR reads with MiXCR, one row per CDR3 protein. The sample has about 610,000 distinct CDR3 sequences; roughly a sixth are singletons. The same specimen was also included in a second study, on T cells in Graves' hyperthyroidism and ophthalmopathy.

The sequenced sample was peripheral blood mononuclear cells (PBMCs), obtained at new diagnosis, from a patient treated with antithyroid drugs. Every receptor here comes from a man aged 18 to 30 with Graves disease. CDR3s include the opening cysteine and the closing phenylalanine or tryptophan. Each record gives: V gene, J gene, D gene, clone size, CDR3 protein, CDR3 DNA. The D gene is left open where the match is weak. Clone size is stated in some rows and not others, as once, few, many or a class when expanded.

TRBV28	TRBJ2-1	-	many	CASSLIGSYNEQFF	TGTGCCAGCAGTTTAATAGGGTCCTACAATGAGCAGTTCTTC
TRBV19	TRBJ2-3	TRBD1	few	CASRNRGIGTDTQYF	TGTGCCAGTAGGAACAGGGGTATCGGCACAGATACGCAGTATTTT
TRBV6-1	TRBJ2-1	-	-	CASSRTAMNNEQFF	TGTGCCAGCAGCAGGACAGCCATGAACAATGAGCAGTTCTTC
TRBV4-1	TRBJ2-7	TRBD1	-	CASSQTGREQYF	TGCGCCAGCAGCCAGACAGGGCGCGAGCAGTACTTC
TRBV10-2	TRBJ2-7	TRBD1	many	CASSWDRGYDEQYF	TGCGCCAGCAGCTGGGACAGGGGGTACGACGAGCAGTACTTC
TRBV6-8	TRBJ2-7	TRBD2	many	CASSYSQLAGDHSYEQYF	TGTGCCAGCAGTTACTCTCAACTAGCGGGAGACCACTCCTACGAGCAGTACTTC
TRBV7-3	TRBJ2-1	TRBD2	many	CASSPAGDEQFF	TGTGCCAGCAGCCCCGCGGGGGATGAGCAGTTCTTC
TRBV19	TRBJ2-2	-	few	CASSTYTGELFF	TGTGCCAGTAGTACCTACACCGGGGAGCTGTTTTTT
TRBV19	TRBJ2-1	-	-	CASSKGDLFFNEQFF	TGTGCCAGTAGTAAAGGGGACCTCTTTTTCAATGAGCAGTTCTTC
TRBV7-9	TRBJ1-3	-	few	CASSPPGHKSGNTIYF	TGTGCCAGCAGCCCTCCGGGACACAAATCTGGAAACACCATATATTTT
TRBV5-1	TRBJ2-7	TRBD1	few	CASSTLENNRGNEQYF	TGCGCCAGCAGCACCTTGGAGAACAACAGGGGTAACGAGCAGTACTTC
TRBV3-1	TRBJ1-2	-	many	CASSQDDKSYTF	TGTGCCAGCAGCCAAGATGACAAGAGCTACACCTTC
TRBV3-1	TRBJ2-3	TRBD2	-	CASSRQRSGTADTQYF	TGTGCCAGCAGCCGCCAACGTAGCGGGACGGCAGATACGCAGTATTTT
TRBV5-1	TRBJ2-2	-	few	CASSPEAGSGTGELFF	TGCGCCAGCAGCCCGGAGGCAGGGAGTGGAACCGGGGAGCTGTTTTTT
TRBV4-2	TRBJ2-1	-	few	CASSQDPSRSDEQFF	TGTGCCAGCAGCCAAGACCCTAGCCGAAGCGATGAGCAGTTCTTC
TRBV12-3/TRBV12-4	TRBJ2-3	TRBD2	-	CASSFRLAGGRSTDTQYF	TGTGCCAGCAGTTTCCGACTAGCGGGAGGGAGAAGTACAGATACGCAGTATTTT
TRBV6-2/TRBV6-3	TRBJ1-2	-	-	CASSYSSKTRTANYGYTF	TGTGCCAGCAGTTACTCGAGTAAGACGCGGACCGCGAACTATGGCTACACCTTC
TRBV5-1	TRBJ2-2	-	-	CASSLASYLRHTGELFF	TGCGCCAGCAGCTTGGCCTCATATCTCAGACACACCGGGGAGCTGTTTTTT
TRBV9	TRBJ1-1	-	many	CASSSSPQGGTEAFF	TGTGCCAGCAGCTCGAGTCCACAGGGAGGCACTGAAGCTTTCTTT
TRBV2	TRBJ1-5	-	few	CASGDSGGNQPQHF	TGTGCCAGCGGTGATTCGGGGGGAAATCAGCCCCAGCATTTT
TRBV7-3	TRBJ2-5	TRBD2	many	CASSTSGKETQYF	TGTGCCAGCAGCACTAGCGGGAAAGAGACCCAGTACTTC
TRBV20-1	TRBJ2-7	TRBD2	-	CSARGTRFYEQYF	TGCAGTGCTAGGGGGACTAGGTTCTACGAGCAGTACTTC
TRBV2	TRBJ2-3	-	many	CATETSYVATDTQYF	TGTGCCACCGAAACTAGTTATGTGGCCACAGATACGCAGTATTTT
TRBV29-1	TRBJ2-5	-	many	CSVGGQGQAETQYF	TGCAGCGTGGGGGGGCAGGGTCAGGCAGAGACCCAGTACTTC
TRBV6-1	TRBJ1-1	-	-	CASSARGQNTEAFF	TGTGCCAGCAGTGCGCGGGGACAAAACACTGAAGCTTTCTTT
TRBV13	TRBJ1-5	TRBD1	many	CASSAGQDPSNQPQHF	TGTGCCAGCAGCGCAGGACAGGACCCAAGCAATCAGCCCCAGCATTTT
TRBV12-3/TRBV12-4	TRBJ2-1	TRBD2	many	CASSFPAGSGEQFF	TGTGCCAGCAGTTTCCCAGCGGGGTCCGGTGAGCAGTTCTTC
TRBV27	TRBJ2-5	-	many	CASSFGQPPMTQYF	TGTGCCAGCAGTTTTGGCCAGCCCCCAATGACCCAGTACTTC
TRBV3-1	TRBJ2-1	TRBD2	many	CASSQDLAGSNEQFF	TGTGCCAGCAGCCAAGATTTAGCGGGAAGTAATGAGCAGTTCTTC
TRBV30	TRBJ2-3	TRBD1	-	CAWNGGQGTDTQYF	TGTGCCTGGAATGGAGGACAGGGCACAGATACGCAGTATTTT
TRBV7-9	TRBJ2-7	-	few	CASSSRTSTDYEQYF	TGTGCCAGCAGCTCCAGGACCTCTACAGACTACGAGCAGTACTTC
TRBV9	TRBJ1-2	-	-	CASSVGNRDTGYTF	TGTGCCAGCAGCGTAGGTAACAGGGACACGGGCTACACCTTC
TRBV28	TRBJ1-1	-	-	CASTRGAGNTEAFF	TGTGCCAGCACTCGAGGGGCGGGGAACACTGAAGCTTTCTTT
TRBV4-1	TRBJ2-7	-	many	CASSQEGLRDGTYEQYF	TGCGCCAGCAGCCAAGAAGGACTGAGGGACGGCACCTACGAGCAGTACTTC
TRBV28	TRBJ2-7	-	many	CASSPRITYQQYF	TGTGCCAGCAGCCCCCGTATAACCTATCAGCAGTACTTC
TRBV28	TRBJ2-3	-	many	CASRLKLGTQYF	TGTGCCAGCAGACTAAAGTTGGGTACGCAGTATTTT
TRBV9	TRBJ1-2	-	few	CASNGRNYGYTF	TGTGCCAGCAACGGACGGAACTATGGCTACACCTTC
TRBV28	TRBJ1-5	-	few	CASSPAISNQPQHF	TGTGCCAGCAGTCCGGCAATTAGCAATCAGCCCCAGCATTTT
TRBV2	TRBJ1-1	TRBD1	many	CASFLGTGNTEAFF	TGTGCCAGCTTCCTCGGGACAGGGAACACTGAAGCTTTCTTT
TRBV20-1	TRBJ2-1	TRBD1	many	CSARTGGPWNEQFF	TGCAGTGCTAGAACAGGGGGGCCGTGGAATGAGCAGTTCTTC
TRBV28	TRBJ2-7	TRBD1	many	CASSLPRDRGGEQYF	TGTGCCAGCAGTTTACCGAGGGACAGGGGGGGCGAGCAGTACTTC
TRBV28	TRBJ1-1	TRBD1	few	CASSSTGERDTEAFF	TGTGCCAGCAGCTCAACAGGGGAAAGGGACACTGAAGCTTTCTTT